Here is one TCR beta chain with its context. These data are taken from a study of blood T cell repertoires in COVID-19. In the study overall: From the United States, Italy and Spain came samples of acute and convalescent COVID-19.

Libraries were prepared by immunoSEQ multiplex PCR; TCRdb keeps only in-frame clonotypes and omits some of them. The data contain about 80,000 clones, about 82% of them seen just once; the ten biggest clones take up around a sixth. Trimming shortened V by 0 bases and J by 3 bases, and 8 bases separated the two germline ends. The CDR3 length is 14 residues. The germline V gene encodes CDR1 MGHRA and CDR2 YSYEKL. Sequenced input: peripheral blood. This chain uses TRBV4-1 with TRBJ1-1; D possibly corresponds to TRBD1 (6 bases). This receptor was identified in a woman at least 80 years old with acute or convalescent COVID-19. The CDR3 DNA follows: TGCGCCAGCAGCCAAGAGCAGGGGTACACTGAAGCTTTCTTT. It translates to CASSQEQGYTEAFF.